This T cell receptor (beta chain) is drawn from a study of T cells in Graves' hyperthyroidism and ophthalmopathy. Overall study findings and caveats: Progression to ophthalmopathy was predicted a median of 6.5 months early. Among clonotypes expanded in thyroid above 0.001, most were also found in blood.

At least ten counts were recorded for this clonotype. Antigen specificity is unknown. Unmatched junction bases numbered 9, after V lost 5 bases and J lost 0 bases. Per germline, CDR1 SQVTM and CDR2 ANQGSEA. The CDR3 is made up of 15 amino acids. Clinicians diagnosed patients from clinical symptoms, serum thyroxine and TRAb, thyroid ultrasound and orbital computed tomography. The authors obtained PBMCs from more than 9.5 ml of fresh peripheral blood. TCR beta CDR3 sequences were amplified from RNA transcripts. During a first-round RT-PCR of the TCR CDR3, the HTBI primer set was used. In TCRdb, the multiplex PCR reads were re-called with MiXCR into one record per CDR3 protein. The table lists a few hundred thousand distinct CDR3 sequences, approximately 22% of them singletons, with approximately 49% in the top ten.

The chain uses TRBV29-1 and TRBJ2-7; 8 bases match TRBD2. This clonotype originated in a woman aged 70-85 years with Graves' ophthalmopathy. The specimen sequenced was blood. This chain's CDR3 is CSVLEGLAGSYEQYF. In DNA form, the CDR3 reads TGCAGCGTTCTAGAGGGGCTAGCGGGCTCCTACGAGCAGTACTTC.